A single T cell receptor (beta chain) is shown here with its context. Germline V gives CDR1 ENHRY, CDR2 SYGVKD. The CDR3 is made up of 12 amino acids. After removal of 8 bases from V and 2 bases from J, the junction contained 2 bases not matched to a gene. This record belongs to a study of somatic mutations in cytotoxic T cells in rheumatoid arthritis. This table comes from immunoSEQ multiplex PCR, and its TCRdb copy is limited to in-frame clones, with some not included. The sample includes roughly 20,000 clones, about 80% seen only once; the top ten take around an eighth. The source of this sequence is an adult with rheumatoid arthritis. The chain uses TRBV10-3 and TRBJ2-7; 8 bases line up with TRBD1. Sequenced input: CD8+ T cells sorted from blood. For the CDR3, the DNA is TGTGCCATCGGGGACAGGACCTACGAGCAGTACTTC. It translates to CAIGDRTYEQYF.